The clone carrying this T cell receptor (beta chain) has a handful of counts. These data come from a study of HIV-infected patients and healthy controls. Trimming shortened V by 3 bases and J by 1 base, and 12 bases separated the two germline ends. Germline V gene lookup returns CDR1 SEHNR and CDR2 FQNEAQ (reference sequence). The CDR3 consists of 15 residues. Each CDR3 protein is one row after TCRdb ran MiXCR on the 5' RACE reads. This table has about 67,000 distinct CDR3 sequences, approximately 15% appearing once. The source is a human donor in good health. This chain uses TRBV7-9 with TRBJ1-2; D not certain. The sample was CD4+ T cells from blood. For the CDR3, the DNA is TGTGCCAGCAGCTTTGCTCTCTTCAATAACTATGGCTACACCTTC. Protein: CASSFALFNNYGYTF.